This T cell receptor beta chain is from a study of regulatory T cells in long-lasting Graves disease. Turning to the study itself: Those Graves' patients who were newly diagnosed had been on antithyroid drugs under 3 months. Whole-study results and caveats: TRBV28, TRBJ1-2 and TRBJ2-5 were favored in persistent disease. Persistent Graves' patients showed reduced TCR diversity versus newly diagnosed patients.

Time point defined: newly diagnosed GD, antithyroid drugs for less than 3 months. PBMCs provided the RNA from which the TCR library was made. About 8.8 milliliters of peripheral blood went into EDTA tubes. The authors built TCR beta libraries using iRepertoire HTBI primers and Arm-PCR of CDR3 regions. TCRdb re-derived calls from the multiplex PCR reads in MiXCR, one entry per CDR3 protein. The sample includes roughly 420,000 distinct CDR3 sequences, about 16% seen only once; the top ten take 22%. Germline-derived CDR1 and CDR2 are SGDLS and YYNGEE. The V end was cut by 0 bases, the J end by 5 bases, with 14 bases between. The CDR3 is 15 amino acids. In its sample, this clonotype was seen many times. No antigen is known for it.

The chain joins TRBV9 to TRBJ2-5, with D possibly being TRBD2 (5 bases). Sequenced material: peripheral blood mononuclear cells (PBMCs), taken at new diagnosis, from a patient treated with antithyroid drugs. This clonotype was obtained from a female donor with Graves disease. The chain's CDR3 is CASSVEGRVWETQYF. DNA of the CDR3: TGTGCCAGCAGCGTAGAAGGGCGGGTGTGGGAGACCCAGTACTTC.